A selection of T cell receptor beta chains follows, all from one sample in a study of CD8 T cells in Susac syndrome. TCRdb redid the calling of the immunoSEQ multiplex PCR reads with MiXCR, one entry per CDR3 protein. The repertoire includes about 210,000 distinct CDR3 sequences, roughly 96% of them detected once, and 0.075% to 0.095% sits in the top ten. The sample comprised CD4+ T cells from PBMCs. Source of these receptors: a human donor with multiple sclerosis. The CDR3 runs from the conserved cysteine through the conserved F or W. D genes are given only for firm matches. Expanded clones are given a class, and other clones once, few, many or no size at all.

v_call	j_call	d_call	clone_size	cdr3_nt	cdr3_aa
TRBV3-1	TRBJ2-1	NA	NA	TGTGCCAGCAGCCCCCTCGGGACTTCCCGTAGGAGGAATGAGCAGTTCTTC	CASSPLGTSRRRNEQFF
TRBV24-1	TRBJ2-3	NA	NA	TGTGCCACCAGTGATTGGAGGGGGGGGACGCAGTATTTT	CATSDWRGGTQYF
TRBV14	TRBJ1-1	NA	NA	TGTGCCAGCAGCCAACACATAGCCACTGAAGCTTTCTTT	CASSQHIATEAFF
TRBV3-1	TRBJ2-1	NA	NA	TGTGCCAGCAGCCATAAAAGGACAGGACTAATCTACAATGAGCAGTTCTTC	CASSHKRTGLIYNEQFF
TRBV3-1	TRBJ1-2	NA	NA	TGTGCCAGCAGCCAAGGGCAGACCTATGGCTACACCTTC	CASSQGQTYGYTF
TRBV30	TRBJ2-2	NA	NA	TGTGCCTGGAGACCTCAAATAACCGGGGAGCTGTTTTTT	CAWRPQITGELFF
TRBV20-1	TRBJ2-1	TRBD1	NA	TGCAGTGCTGGATACCCACAGGGGTACAATGAGCAGTTCTTC	CSAGYPQGYNEQFF
TRBV15	TRBJ2-5	TRBD2	NA	TGTGCCACCAGCGAAAGACTAGCGGGGGGCACGGAGACCCAGTACTTC	CATSERLAGGTETQYF
TRBV4-2	TRBJ2-7	NA	NA	TGTGCCAGCAGCCAAGGCTTGTCCGAGCAGTACTTC	CASSQGLSEQYF
TRBV7-9	TRBJ2-1	NA	NA	TGTGCCAGCAGCTTAATGCTAGAGCAGTTCTTC	CASSLMLEQFF
TRBV15	TRBJ2-7	NA	NA	TGTGCCACCAGCACCCACAGGGAACTGTCCTACGAGCAGTACTTC	CATSTHRELSYEQYF
TRBV5-1	TRBJ2-5	NA	NA	TGCGCCAGCAGCTTGGAGGGGGGGCACGGAGAGACCCAGTACTTC	CASSLEGGHGETQYF
TRBV3-1	TRBJ2-7	TRBD2	NA	TGTGCCAGCAGCAACCCCGGGACTAGCCTCTACGAGCAGTACTTC	CASSNPGTSLYEQYF
TRBV29-1	TRBJ1-4	NA	NA	TGCAGCGTTGAAGATCTTGGGGATGAAAAACTGTTTTTT	CSVEDLGDEKLFF
TRBV5-4	TRBJ2-5	TRBD2	NA	TGTGCCAGCAGCGGGCCGGGACTAGGGTCGGAGACCCAGTACTTC	CASSGPGLGSETQYF
TRBV5-6	TRBJ1-3	TRBD1	NA	TGTGCCAGCAGCTCCCTTCCGGGACAGGGTGTCTACACCATATATTTT	CASSSLPGQGVYTIYF
TRBV11-2	TRBJ2-4	TRBD2	NA	TGTGCCAGCAGCTCGCCGGGACTACAAAACATTCAGTACTTC	CASSSPGLQNIQYF
TRBV2	TRBJ2-1	NA	NA	TGTGCCAGTCATCTGGGGGTTATCTCCTACAATGAGCAGTTCTTC	CASHLGVISYNEQFF
TRBV7-3	TRBJ2-2	TRBD1	NA	TGTGCCAGCAGCTTAAGGGGACAGGGCACCGGGGAGCTGTTTTTT	CASSLRGQGTGELFF
TRBV27	TRBJ1-2	NA	NA	TGTGCCAGCAGTTCGACACGCTCCTATGGCTACACCTTC	CASSSTRSYGYTF
TRBV5-1	TRBJ2-1	NA	NA	TGCGCCAGCAGCTTCCTTAGCAGAGATGAGCAGTTCTTC	CASSFLSRDEQFF
TRBV12-3/TRBV12-4	TRBJ1-2	NA	NA	TGTGCCAGCAGTGCACGAAAAGTGCTTGGCTACACCTTC	CASSARKVLGYTF
TRBV6-5	TRBJ2-7	NA	NA	TGTGCCAGCAGTTACTCAAACCCTTTCAGTGAGCAGTACTTC	CASSYSNPFSEQYF
TRBV7-9	TRBJ2-5	TRBD2	NA	TGTGCCAGCAGCCACGGGGGGCTAGCGGGAATAACCTACCAAGAGACCCAGTACTTC	CASSHGGLAGITYQETQYF
TRBV7-8	TRBJ2-7	TRBD1	NA	TGTGCCAGCAGCCTCCGGGACAGCCCCTACGAGCAGTACTTC	CASSLRDSPYEQYF
TRBV7-9	TRBJ1-3	TRBD1	NA	TGTGCCAGCTCCGACAGGGTCGGAAACACCATATATTTT	CASSDRVGNTIYF
TRBV12-2	TRBJ1-5	NA	NA	TGTGCAAGTCTCATCCCAGCGGGGGGGAATCAGCCCCAGCATTTT	CASLIPAGGNQPQHF
TRBV20-1	TRBJ2-5	TRBD1	NA	TGCAGTTTCGAGGGACAGGGGGAAGAGACCCAGTACTTC	CSFEGQGEETQYF
TRBV3-1	TRBJ2-7	NA	NA	TGTGCCAGCAGCCAACCGCGAGGTGGGGGAAGCTCCTACGAGCAGTACTTC	CASSQPRGGGSSYEQYF
TRBV29-1	TRBJ1-1	NA	NA	TGCAGCGCCTCTACAGGGTTCGACACTGAAGCTTTCTTT	CSASTGFDTEAFF
TRBV7-9	TRBJ2-1	NA	few	TGTGCCAGCAGCCGCTTGGGTGAGCAGTTCTTC	CASSRLGEQFF
TRBV28	TRBJ1-2	NA	NA	TGTGCCAGCAGTTTTCCCCAGCAGGGGATCTATGGCTACACCTTC	CASSFPQQGIYGYTF
TRBV19	TRBJ1-1	NA	NA	TGTGCCAGTAGCGGCCGGGTTGAAGCTTTCTTT	CASSGRVEAFF
TRBV5-4	TRBJ2-5	NA	NA	TGTGCCAGCAGCCTTAGACTGACTCAAGAGACCCAGTACTTC	CASSLRLTQETQYF
TRBV20-1	TRBJ2-7	NA	NA	TGCAGGGTCAATCAACGGACGCGCCGCGAAGGGTCGTACTTC	CRVNQRTRREGSYF
TRBV27	TRBJ2-7	TRBD1	once	TGTGCCAGCAGTTTATTTATCCGGCCGGGACAGCAAATACCCTACGAGCAGTACTTC	CASSLFIRPGQQIPYEQYF
TRBV19	TRBJ2-1	NA	NA	TGTGCCAGTAGATCCCCGGCTAGGGTGGAGTTCTTC	CASRSPARVEFF
TRBV15	TRBJ2-5	NA	NA	TGTGCCACCAGCAGAGAGACAGGCCAAGAGACCCAGTACTTC	CATSRETGQETQYF
TRBV30	TRBJ2-7	TRBD2	NA	TGTGCCTGGAGCCCTATGAGGCTAGCGGGCCCAGTTGGCGAGCAGTACTTC	CAWSPMRLAGPVGEQYF
TRBV20-1	TRBJ1-6	NA	NA	TGCAGTGCTAGAGAGCCAATTCTTTCACCCCTCCACTTT	CSAREPILSPLHF
TRBV29-1	TRBJ2-7	TRBD1	NA	TGCAGCGTATTTAAGACAGGGGGTTACTCCTACGAGCAGTACTTC	CSVFKTGGYSYEQYF
TRBV6-6	TRBJ2-5	NA	NA	TGTGCCAGCAGCCTAGGGACGGTGGGGAGAGAGACCCAGTACTTC	CASSLGTVGRETQYF
TRBV20-1	TRBJ2-1	NA	NA	TGCAGTGTGGTCGGGTGGGATGAGCAGTTCTTC	CSVVGWDEQFF
TRBV7-9	TRBJ2-3	NA	few	TGTGCCAGCAGTCAGACCGGGGGTACGCAGTATTTT	CASSQTGGTQYF
TRBV27	TRBJ2-3	NA	NA	TGTGCCAGCAGACACCGGAACACAGATACGCAGTATTTT	CASRHRNTDTQYF
TRBV2	TRBJ2-1	NA	NA	TGTGCCAGCAGTGATAGGGGGAGGCAATACAATGAGCAGTTCTTC	CASSDRGRQYNEQFF
TRBV9	TRBJ2-7	TRBD2	NA	TGTGCCAGCAGCGCGGGACTAGCGGGCTACGAGCAGTACTTC	CASSAGLAGYEQYF
TRBV18	TRBJ1-1	NA	NA	TGTGCCAGCTCAACAGACAGGAACACTGAAGCTTTCTTT	CASSTDRNTEAFF
TRBV19	TRBJ2-4	TRBD2	NA	TGTGCCAGTAGTTCCCCGGGGACCAGCGGGAGAAACATTCAGTACTTC	CASSSPGTSGRNIQYF
TRBV30	TRBJ1-5	NA	NA	TGTGCCTGGAGTGGAGACTATTATCAGCCCCAGCATTTT	CAWSGDYYQPQHF
TRBV5-1	TRBJ2-3	NA	NA	TGCGCCAGCAGCTTAGTCTCGAGGGGCGATACGCAGTATTTT	CASSLVSRGDTQYF
TRBV7-7	TRBJ2-5	NA	NA	TGTGCTAGCAGCCCCGGACATAAGTACTTC	CASSPGHKYF
TRBV29-1	TRBJ2-7	TRBD2	once	TGCAGCGTCACCGGGGTAGCGGGGAACTACGAGCAGTACTTC	CSVTGVAGNYEQYF
TRBV12-3/TRBV12-4	TRBJ2-5	TRBD1	NA	TGTGCCAGCAGTTTAAGGGACAGGGGGCGGGAGACCCAGTACTTC	CASSLRDRGRETQYF
TRBV30	TRBJ2-7	TRBD1	NA	TGTGCCTGGGCGGGACAGGGGGCGACCTACGAGCAGTACTTC	CAWAGQGATYEQYF